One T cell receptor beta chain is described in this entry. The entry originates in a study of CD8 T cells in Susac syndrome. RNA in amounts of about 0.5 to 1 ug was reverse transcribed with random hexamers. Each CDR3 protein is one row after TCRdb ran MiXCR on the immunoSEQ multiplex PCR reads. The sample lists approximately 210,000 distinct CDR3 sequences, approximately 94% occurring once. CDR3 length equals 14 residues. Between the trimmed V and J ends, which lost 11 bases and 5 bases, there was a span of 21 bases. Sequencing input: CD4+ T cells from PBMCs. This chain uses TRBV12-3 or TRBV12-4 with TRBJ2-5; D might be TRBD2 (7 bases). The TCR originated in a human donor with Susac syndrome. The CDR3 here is CASGGGAFAETQYF. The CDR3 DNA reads TGTGCCTCCGGAGGGGGGGCATTTGCTGAGACCCAGTACTTC.